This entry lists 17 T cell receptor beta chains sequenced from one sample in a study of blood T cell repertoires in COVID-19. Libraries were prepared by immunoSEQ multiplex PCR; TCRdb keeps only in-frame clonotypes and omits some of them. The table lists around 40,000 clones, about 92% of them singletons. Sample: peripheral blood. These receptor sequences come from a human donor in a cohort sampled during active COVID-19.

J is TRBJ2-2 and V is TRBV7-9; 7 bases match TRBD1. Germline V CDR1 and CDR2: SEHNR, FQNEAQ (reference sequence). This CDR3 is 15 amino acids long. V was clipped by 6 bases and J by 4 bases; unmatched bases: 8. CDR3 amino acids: CASSLTGAATGELFF. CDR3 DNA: TGTGCCAGCAGTCTTACAGGGGCGGCCACCGGGGAGCTGTTTTTT.

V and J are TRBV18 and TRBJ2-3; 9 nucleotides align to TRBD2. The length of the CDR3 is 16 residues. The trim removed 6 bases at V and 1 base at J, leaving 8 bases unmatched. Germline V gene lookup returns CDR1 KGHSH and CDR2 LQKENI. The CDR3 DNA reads TGTGCCAGCTCCCGGCTAGCGGGGAGGGGCACAGATACGCAGTATTTT. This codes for CASSRLAGRGTDTQYF. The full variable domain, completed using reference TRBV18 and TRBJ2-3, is NAGVMQNPRHLVRRRGQEARLRCSPMKGHSHVYWYRQLPEEGLKFMVYLQKENIIDESGMPKERFSAEFPKEGPSILRIQQVVRGDSAAYFCASSRLAGRGTDTQYFGPGTRLTVL.

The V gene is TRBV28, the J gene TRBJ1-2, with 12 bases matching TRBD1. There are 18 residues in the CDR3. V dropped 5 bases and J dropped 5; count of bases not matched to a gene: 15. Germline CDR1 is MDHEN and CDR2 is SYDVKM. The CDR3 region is CASSPGGTGGAWKYGYTF. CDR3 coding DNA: TGTGCCAGCAGTCCGGGTGGGACAGGGGGCGCTTGGAAGTATGGCTACACCTTC.

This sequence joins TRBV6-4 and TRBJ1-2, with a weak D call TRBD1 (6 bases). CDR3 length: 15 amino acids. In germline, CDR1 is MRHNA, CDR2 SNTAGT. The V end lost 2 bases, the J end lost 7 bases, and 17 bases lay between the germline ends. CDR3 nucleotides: TGTGCCAGCAGTGACCGCATGGGGGGGGCCGGTGGCTACACCTTC. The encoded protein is CASSDRMGGAGGYTF.

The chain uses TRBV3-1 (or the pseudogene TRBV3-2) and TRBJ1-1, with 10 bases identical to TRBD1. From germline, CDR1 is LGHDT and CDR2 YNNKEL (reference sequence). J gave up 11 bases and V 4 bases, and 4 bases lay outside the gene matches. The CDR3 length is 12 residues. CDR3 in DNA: TGTGCCAGCAGCCTACGGACAGGGGGTGCTTTCTTT. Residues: CASSLRTGGAFF.

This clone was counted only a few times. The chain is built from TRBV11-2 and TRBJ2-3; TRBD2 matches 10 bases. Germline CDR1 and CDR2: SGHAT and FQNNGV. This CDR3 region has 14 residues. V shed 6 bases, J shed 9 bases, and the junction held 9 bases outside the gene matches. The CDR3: CASRIAGGVRTQYF. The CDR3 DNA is TGTGCCAGCAGAATAGCGGGGGGAGTCAGGACGCAGTATTTT.

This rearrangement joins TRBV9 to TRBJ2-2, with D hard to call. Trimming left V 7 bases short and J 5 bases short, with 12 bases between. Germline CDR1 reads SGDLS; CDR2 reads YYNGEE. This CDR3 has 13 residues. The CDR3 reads CASEKQMTGELFF. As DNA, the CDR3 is TGTGCCAGCGAGAAGCAAATGACCGGGGAGCTGTTTTTT.

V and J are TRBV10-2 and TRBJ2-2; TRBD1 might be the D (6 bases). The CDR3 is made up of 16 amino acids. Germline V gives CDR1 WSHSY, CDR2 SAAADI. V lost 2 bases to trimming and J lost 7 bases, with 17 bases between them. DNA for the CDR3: TGCGCCAGCAGTGAGCCCAACAGGGTATACGACGGGGAGCTGTTTTTT. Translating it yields CASSEPNRVYDGELFF.

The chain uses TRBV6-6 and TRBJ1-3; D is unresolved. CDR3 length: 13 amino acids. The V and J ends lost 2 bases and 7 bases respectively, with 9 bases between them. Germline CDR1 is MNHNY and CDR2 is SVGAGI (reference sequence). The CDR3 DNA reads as TGTGCCAGCAGTTACCCCGATCAGAACACCATATATTTT. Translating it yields CASSYPDQNTIYF.

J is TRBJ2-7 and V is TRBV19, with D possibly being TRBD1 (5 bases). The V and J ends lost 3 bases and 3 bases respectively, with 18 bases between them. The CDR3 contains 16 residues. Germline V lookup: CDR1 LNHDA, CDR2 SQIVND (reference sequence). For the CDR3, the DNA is TGTGCCAGTAGTATTACCCTGGACAATTACAACTACGAGCAGTACTTC. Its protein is CASSITLDNYNYEQYF. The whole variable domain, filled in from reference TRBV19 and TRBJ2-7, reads DGGITQSPKYLFRKEGQNVTLSCEQNLNHDAMYWYRQDPGQGLRLIYYSQIVNDFQKGDIAEGYSVSREKKESFPLTVTSAQKNPTAFYLCASSITLDNYNYEQYFGPGTRLTVT.

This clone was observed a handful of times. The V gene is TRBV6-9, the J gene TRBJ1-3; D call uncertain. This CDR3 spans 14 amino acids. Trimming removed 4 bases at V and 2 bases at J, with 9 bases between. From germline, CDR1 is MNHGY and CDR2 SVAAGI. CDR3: CASSSSSAGNTIYF. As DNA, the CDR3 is TGTGCCAGCAGTTCGTCTTCGGCTGGAAACACCATATATTTT.

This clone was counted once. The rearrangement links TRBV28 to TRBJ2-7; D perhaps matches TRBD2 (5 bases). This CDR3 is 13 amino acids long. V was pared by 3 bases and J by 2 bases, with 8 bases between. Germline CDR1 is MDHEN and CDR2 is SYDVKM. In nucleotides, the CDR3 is TGTGCCAGCAGTTTTGCGGGCCCCTACGAGCAGTACTTC. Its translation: CASSFAGPYEQYF.

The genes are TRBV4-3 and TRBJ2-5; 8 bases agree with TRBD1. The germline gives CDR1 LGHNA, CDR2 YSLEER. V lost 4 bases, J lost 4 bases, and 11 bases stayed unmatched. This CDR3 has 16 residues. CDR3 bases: TGCGCCAGCAGCCGTCGCCCCAGGGGGCGCGGAGAGACCCAGTACTTC. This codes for CASSRRPRGRGETQYF.

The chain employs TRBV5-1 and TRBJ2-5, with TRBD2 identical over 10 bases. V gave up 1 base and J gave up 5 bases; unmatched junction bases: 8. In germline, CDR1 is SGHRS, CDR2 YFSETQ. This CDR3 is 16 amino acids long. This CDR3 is CASSLRLAGAVETQYF. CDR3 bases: TGCGCCAGCAGCTTGAGGCTAGCGGGGGCCGTGGAGACCCAGTACTTC.

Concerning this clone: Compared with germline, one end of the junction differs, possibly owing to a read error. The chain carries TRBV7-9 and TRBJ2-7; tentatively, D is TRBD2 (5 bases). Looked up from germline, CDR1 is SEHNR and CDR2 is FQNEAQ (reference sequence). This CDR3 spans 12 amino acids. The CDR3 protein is CASSLEVRGWHF. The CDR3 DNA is TGTGCCAGCAGCTTAGAGGTTAGAGGGTGGCACTTC.

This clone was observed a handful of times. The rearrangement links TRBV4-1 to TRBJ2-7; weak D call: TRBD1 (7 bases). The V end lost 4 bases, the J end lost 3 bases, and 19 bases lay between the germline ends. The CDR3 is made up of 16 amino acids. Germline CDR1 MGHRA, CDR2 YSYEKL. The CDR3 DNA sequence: TGCGCCAGCAGCCCCAGACAGGGAGGTGATATCTACGAGCAGTACTTC. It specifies CASSPRQGGDIYEQYF.

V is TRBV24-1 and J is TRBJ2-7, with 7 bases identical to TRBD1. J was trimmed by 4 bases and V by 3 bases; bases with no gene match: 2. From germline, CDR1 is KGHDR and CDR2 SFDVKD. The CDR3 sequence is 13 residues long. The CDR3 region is CATSDGGQYEQYF. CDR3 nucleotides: TGTGCCACCAGTGATGGGGGACAGTACGAGCAGTACTTC.